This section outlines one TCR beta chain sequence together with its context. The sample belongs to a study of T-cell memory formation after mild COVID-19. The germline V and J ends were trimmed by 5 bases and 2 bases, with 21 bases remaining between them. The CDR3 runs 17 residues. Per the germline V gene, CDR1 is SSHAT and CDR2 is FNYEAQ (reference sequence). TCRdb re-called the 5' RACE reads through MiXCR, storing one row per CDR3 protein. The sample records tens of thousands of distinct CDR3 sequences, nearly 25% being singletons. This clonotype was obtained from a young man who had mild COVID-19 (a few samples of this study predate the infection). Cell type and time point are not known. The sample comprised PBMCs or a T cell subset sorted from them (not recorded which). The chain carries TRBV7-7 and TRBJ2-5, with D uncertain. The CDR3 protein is CASSASLSVHSQETQYF. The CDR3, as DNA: TGTGCCAGCAGCGCAAGTCTCTCCGTGCATTCACAAGAGACCCAGTACTTC.